The rows below give T cell receptor beta chains drawn from one sample of a study of T cell responses to AZD1222 COVID-19 vaccine. Clones were sequenced by immunoSEQ multiplex PCR, and TCRdb holds only the in-frame ones, with some missing. In the table there are roughly 120,000 clones, roughly 94% of which are singletons. This specimen was peripheral blood, taken on day 0 of AZD1222 vaccination. The receptors were gathered from an adult in good health. CDR3s include the opening cysteine and the closing phenylalanine or tryptophan. A D gene is named only where the DNA matches it firmly. Rows give clone size only sometimes, using once, few, many, or a class for an expanded clone.

d_call: -
clone_size: -
v_call: TRBV21-1
cdr3_length: 15
j_call: TRBJ2-1
cdr3_aa: CASSKEGGRCNEQFF
cdr3_nt: TGTGCCAGCAGCAAAGAGGGGGGGAGATGCAATGAGCAGTTCTTC

d_call: -
clone_size: -
v_call: TRBV7-2
cdr3_length: 15
j_call: TRBJ2-3
cdr3_aa: CASSLTRGATTTQYF
cdr3_nt: TGTGCCAGCAGCTTAACGAGGGGGGCCACTACTACGCAGTATTTT

d_call: TRBD2
clone_size: once
v_call: TRBV5-1
cdr3_length: 18
j_call: TRBJ2-1
cdr3_aa: CASSPARGEGNSAREQFF
cdr3_nt: TGCGCCAGCAGCCCCGCCCGAGGGGAGGGGAACTCGGCTAGGGAGCAGTTCTTC

d_call: -
clone_size: -
v_call: TRBV28
cdr3_length: 12
j_call: TRBJ2-2
cdr3_aa: CASSLRTGELFF
cdr3_nt: TGTGCCAGCAGTTTACGGACCGGGGAGCTGTTTTTT

d_call: -
clone_size: -
v_call: TRBV5-6
cdr3_length: 13
j_call: TRBJ2-7
cdr3_aa: CASSLGQNYEQYF
cdr3_nt: TGTGCCAGCAGCTTGGGACAGAACTACGAGCAGTACTTC

d_call: -
clone_size: -
v_call: TRBV2
cdr3_length: 13
j_call: TRBJ1-2
cdr3_aa: CASSYKGAYGYTF
cdr3_nt: TGTGCCAGCAGTTATAAGGGTGCCTATGGCTACACCTTC

d_call: -
clone_size: -
v_call: TRBV5-1
cdr3_length: 15
j_call: TRBJ2-3
cdr3_aa: CASSTGQNHGDTQYF
cdr3_nt: TGCGCCAGCAGCACCGGACAGAACCATGGGGATACGCAGTATTTT

d_call: -
clone_size: -
v_call: TRBV5-6
cdr3_length: 13
j_call: TRBJ1-2
cdr3_aa: CASSLLSLYGYTF
cdr3_nt: TGTGCCAGCAGCTTGTTGTCCCTCTATGGCTACACCTTC

d_call: TRBD1
clone_size: -
v_call: TRBV6-5
cdr3_length: 16
j_call: TRBJ1-3
cdr3_aa: CASSYGQGNSGNTIYF
cdr3_nt: TGTGCCAGCAGCTACGGACAGGGGAACTCTGGAAACACCATATATTTT

d_call: TRBD1
clone_size: -
v_call: TRBV30
cdr3_length: 12
j_call: TRBJ2-2
cdr3_aa: CAWHRGTGELFF
cdr3_nt: TGTGCCTGGCACAGGGGTACCGGGGAGCTGTTTTTT

d_call: -
clone_size: -
v_call: TRBV7-2
cdr3_length: 15
j_call: TRBJ2-7
cdr3_aa: CASSPLEGSSYEQYF
cdr3_nt: TGTGCCAGCAGCCCACTCGAAGGGAGCTCCTACGAGCAGTACTTC

d_call: -
clone_size: -
v_call: TRBV20-1
cdr3_length: 11
j_call: TRBJ1-2
cdr3_aa: CSARVSEGYTF
cdr3_nt: TGCAGTGCTAGAGTATCGGAGGGCTACACCTTC

d_call: TRBD1
clone_size: -
v_call: TRBV5-1
cdr3_length: 16
j_call: TRBJ1-2
cdr3_aa: CASSFLGQPTNYGYTF
cdr3_nt: TGCGCCAGCAGCTTCCTGGGACAGCCCACTAACTATGGCTACACCTTC

d_call: -
clone_size: -
v_call: TRBV18
cdr3_length: 15
j_call: TRBJ1-1
cdr3_aa: CASSPMEGGGTEAFF
cdr3_nt: TGTGCCAGCTCACCAATGGAAGGGGGGGGAACTGAAGCTTTCTTT

d_call: TRBD1
clone_size: -
v_call: TRBV7-9
cdr3_length: 14
j_call: TRBJ2-1
cdr3_aa: CASSYRDRYNEQFF
cdr3_nt: TGTGCCAGCAGCTACCGGGACAGATACAATGAGCAGTTCTTC

d_call: -
clone_size: -
v_call: TRBV7-9
cdr3_length: 13
j_call: TRBJ1-1
cdr3_aa: CASSFSQQGGAFF
cdr3_nt: TGTGCCAGCAGCTTTTCACAACAGGGAGGAGCTTTCTTT

d_call: -
clone_size: -
v_call: TRBV27
cdr3_length: 13
j_call: TRBJ2-3
cdr3_aa: CASSLAATDTQYF
cdr3_nt: TGTGCCAGCAGTTTAGCAGCCACAGATACGCAGTATTTT

d_call: -
clone_size: once
v_call: TRBV5-8
cdr3_length: 16
j_call: TRBJ1-5
cdr3_aa: CASSLGVRSWNQPQHF
cdr3_nt: TGTGCCAGCAGCTTGGGGGTGAGGTCATGGAATCAGCCCCAGCATTTT

d_call: -
clone_size: -
v_call: TRBV19
cdr3_length: 14
j_call: TRBJ1-5
cdr3_aa: CASSIGTGGQPQHF
cdr3_nt: TGTGCCAGTAGTATAGGGACCGGAGGTCAGCCCCAGCATTTT

d_call: -
clone_size: -
v_call: TRBV5-4
cdr3_length: 15
j_call: TRBJ2-7
cdr3_aa: CASSAPSRGSYEQYF
cdr3_nt: TGTGCCAGCAGCGCGCCTTCGAGAGGCTCCTACGAGCAGTACTTC

d_call: TRBD2
clone_size: -
v_call: TRBV12-5
cdr3_length: 17
j_call: TRBJ2-3
cdr3_aa: CASGLGLAGPSTDTQYF
cdr3_nt: TGTGCTAGTGGTTTGGGGCTAGCGGGTCCTAGCACAGATACGCAGTATTTT

d_call: -
clone_size: -
v_call: TRBV6-6
cdr3_length: 14
j_call: TRBJ2-2
cdr3_aa: CASSFTQGTGELFF
cdr3_nt: TGTGCCAGCAGTTTTACGCAGGGAACCGGGGAGCTGTTTTTT

d_call: -
clone_size: -
v_call: TRBV7-9
cdr3_length: 11
j_call: TRBJ1-2
cdr3_aa: CASSLDGGYTF
cdr3_nt: TGTGCCAGCAGCTTGGACGGGGGCTACACCTTC

d_call: -
clone_size: once
v_call: TRBV21-1
cdr3_length: 14
j_call: TRBJ1-2
cdr3_aa: CASSSRDRVVGYTF
cdr3_nt: TGTGCCAGCAGCAGCCGGGACAGGGTCGTTGGCTACACCTTC

d_call: -
clone_size: -
v_call: TRBV7-6
cdr3_length: 13
j_call: TRBJ1-5
cdr3_aa: CASSSQWDQPQHF
cdr3_nt: TGTGCCAGCAGCTCTCAGTGGGATCAGCCCCAGCATTTT

d_call: -
clone_size: once
v_call: TRBV29-1
cdr3_length: 13
j_call: TRBJ1-2
cdr3_aa: CSVESEGVNGYTF
cdr3_nt: TGCAGCGTTGAATCGGAGGGGGTGAACGGCTACACCTTC

d_call: -
clone_size: -
v_call: TRBV21-1
cdr3_length: 18
j_call: TRBJ2-2
cdr3_aa: CASSNPGGQDRGSGELFF
cdr3_nt: TGTGCCAGCAGCAACCCCGGAGGTCAGGACAGGGGATCCGGGGAGCTGTTTTTT

d_call: -
clone_size: -
v_call: TRBV30
cdr3_length: 14
j_call: TRBJ2-6
cdr3_aa: CAWSVRWGANVLTF
cdr3_nt: TGTGCCTGGAGTGTCAGGTGGGGGGCCAACGTCCTGACTTTC

d_call: -
clone_size: once
v_call: TRBV18
cdr3_length: 15
j_call: TRBJ1-6
cdr3_aa: CASSPRTDQRSPLHF
cdr3_nt: TGTGCCAGCTCACCTAGGACAGACCAGAGGTCACCCCTCCACTTT

d_call: -
clone_size: once
v_call: TRBV6-2/TRBV6-3
cdr3_length: 15
j_call: TRBJ2-1
cdr3_aa: CASSYLGGSYNEQFF
cdr3_nt: TGTGCCAGCAGTTATCTCGGGGGCTCCTACAATGAGCAGTTCTTC

d_call: TRBD2
clone_size: once
v_call: TRBV6-5
cdr3_length: 15
j_call: TRBJ2-1
cdr3_aa: CASSSRLAGGDEQFF
cdr3_nt: TGTGCCAGCAGTTCGAGGCTAGCGGGGGGGGATGAGCAGTTCTTC

d_call: TRBD2
clone_size: -
v_call: TRBV2
cdr3_length: 14
j_call: TRBJ2-7
cdr3_aa: CASSKGLAGYEQYF
cdr3_nt: TGTGCCAGCAGTAAGGGACTAGCGGGGTACGAGCAGTACTTC

d_call: -
clone_size: few
v_call: TRBV19
cdr3_length: 12
j_call: TRBJ2-7
cdr3_aa: CASSIDGYEQYF
cdr3_nt: TGTGCCAGTAGTATTGACGGCTACGAGCAGTACTTC

d_call: -
clone_size: -
v_call: TRBV6-6
cdr3_length: 12
j_call: TRBJ2-3
cdr3_aa: CASGSRSDTQYF
cdr3_nt: TGTGCCAGCGGATCCCGAAGCGATACGCAGTATTTT

d_call: TRBD2
clone_size: -
v_call: TRBV4-3
cdr3_length: 17
j_call: TRBJ2-7
cdr3_aa: CASSQVVGTSGSYEQYF
cdr3_nt: TGCGCCAGCAGCCAAGTTGTCGGGACTAGCGGCTCCTACGAGCAGTACTTC

d_call: TRBD2
clone_size: -
v_call: TRBV19
cdr3_length: 15
j_call: TRBJ2-1
cdr3_aa: CASSMAAGGYNEQFF
cdr3_nt: TGTGCCAGTAGTATGGCAGCGGGAGGGTACAATGAGCAGTTCTTC

d_call: TRBD1
clone_size: -
v_call: TRBV12-3/TRBV12-4
cdr3_length: 13
j_call: TRBJ1-2
cdr3_aa: CASSPQGGHGYTF
cdr3_nt: TGTGCCAGCAGTCCCCAGGGGGGCCATGGCTACACCTTC

d_call: -
clone_size: -
v_call: TRBV30
cdr3_length: 13
j_call: TRBJ1-2
cdr3_aa: CAWSLQRYYGYTF
cdr3_nt: TGTGCCTGGAGTCTTCAGCGATACTATGGCTACACCTTC

d_call: -
clone_size: -
v_call: TRBV4-2
cdr3_length: 16
j_call: TRBJ1-1
cdr3_aa: CASSPRGRGANTEAFF
cdr3_nt: TGTGCCAGCAGCCCTAGAGGGCGGGGGGCCAACACTGAAGCTTTCTTT

d_call: -
clone_size: -
v_call: TRBV4-1
cdr3_length: 14
j_call: TRBJ2-7
cdr3_aa: CASSQVPIQGEQYF
cdr3_nt: TGCGCCAGCAGCCAAGTCCCTATTCAAGGCGAGCAGTACTTC

d_call: -
clone_size: few
v_call: TRBV2
cdr3_length: 16
j_call: TRBJ1-2
cdr3_aa: CASSGRDDRANYGYTF
cdr3_nt: TGTGCCAGCAGTGGGCGGGACGACAGAGCTAACTATGGCTACACCTTC

d_call: -
clone_size: -
v_call: TRBV4-2
cdr3_length: 15
j_call: TRBJ2-1
cdr3_aa: CASSQEQGFYNEQFF
cdr3_nt: TGTGCCAGCAGCCAAGAACAGGGCTTCTACAATGAGCAGTTCTTC

d_call: -
clone_size: few
v_call: TRBV3-1/TRBV3-2
cdr3_length: 15
j_call: TRBJ2-7
cdr3_aa: CASKLNRAGSYEQYF
cdr3_nt: TGTGCCAGCAAGCTTAACCGGGCGGGAAGTTACGAGCAGTACTTC

d_call: -
clone_size: -
v_call: TRBV18
cdr3_length: 15
j_call: TRBJ2-3
cdr3_aa: CASSPPTARADTQYF
cdr3_nt: TGTGCCAGCTCACCACCCACAGCCCGAGCGGATACGCAGTATTTT

d_call: -
clone_size: once
v_call: TRBV5-1
cdr3_length: 15
j_call: TRBJ2-5
cdr3_aa: CASSLVAPPGETQYF
cdr3_nt: TGCGCCAGCAGCTTGGTCGCCCCTCCCGGGGAGACCCAGTACTTC

d_call: -
clone_size: -
v_call: TRBV28
cdr3_length: 15
j_call: TRBJ2-7
cdr3_aa: CASSTPGRPPLEQYF
cdr3_nt: TGTGCCAGCAGTACCCCGGGACGCCCCCCTCTCGAGCAGTACTTC

d_call: TRBD2
clone_size: -
v_call: TRBV10-3
cdr3_length: 14
j_call: TRBJ2-3
cdr3_aa: CAIRTSGFTDTQYF
cdr3_nt: TGTGCCATCAGGACTAGCGGTTTCACAGATACGCAGTATTTT

d_call: -
clone_size: -
v_call: TRBV19
cdr3_length: 14
j_call: TRBJ1-3
cdr3_aa: CASSLQASGNTIYF
cdr3_nt: TGTGCCAGTAGTCTCCAGGCCTCTGGAAACACCATATATTTT

d_call: -
clone_size: -
v_call: TRBV10-2
cdr3_length: 16
j_call: TRBJ2-3
cdr3_aa: CASRLTPSGRTDTQYF
cdr3_nt: TGCGCCAGCAGACTCACCCCTAGTGGTCGCACAGATACGCAGTATTTT

d_call: TRBD2
clone_size: -
v_call: TRBV7-3
cdr3_length: 15
j_call: TRBJ2-3
cdr3_aa: CASSPGLAGVDTQYF
cdr3_nt: TGTGCCAGCAGCCCGGGACTAGCGGGAGTGGATACGCAGTATTTT

d_call: -
clone_size: -
v_call: TRBV15
cdr3_length: 15
j_call: TRBJ1-6
cdr3_aa: CATRPVSSYNSPLHF
cdr3_nt: TGTGCCACCAGGCCAGTGAGCTCCTATAATTCACCCCTCCACTTT

d_call: TRBD2
clone_size: -
v_call: TRBV11-1
cdr3_length: 14
j_call: TRBJ2-7
cdr3_aa: CASSSAGGLYEQYF
cdr3_nt: TGTGCCAGCAGCTCCGCGGGAGGGCTCTACGAGCAGTACTTC